The 7 T cell receptor beta chains listed next were all sequenced from one sample in a study of response to subunit inactivated influenza vaccine. TCRdb redid the calling of the RT-PCR reads with MiXCR, one entry per CDR3 protein. This sample carries 500,000 to 700,000 distinct CDR3 sequences, under 30% of them seen once, and the ten largest clones take roughly 2.8%. The same specimen was also included in a second study, on T cells expressing NK-cell markers. That work adds: The cDNA for TCR beta came from 5'RACE template switching with UMIs.

Sequencing was performed on CD4+ T cells sorted from PBMCs, taken 11 to 12 days after vaccination. The receptors shown here come from a man aged 45 to 65 who received an inactivated influenza vaccine.

This clonotype was picked up a small number of times. This chain joins TRBV7-9 and TRBJ2-1; the match to TRBD2 covers 7 bases. J gave up 3 bases and V 4 bases, and 6 bases lay outside the gene matches. Germline values: CDR1 SEHNR, CDR2 FQNEAQ (reference sequence). The CDR3 covers 15 residues. The chain's CDR3 is CASSYRDYSYNEQFF. CDR3 nucleotide sequence: TGTGCCAGCAGCTACCGGGACTATAGCTACAATGAGCAGTTCTTC.

This clonotype showed up just a few times. The chain uses TRBV29-1 and TRBJ2-5; no clear D gene. Between the trimmed V and J ends, which lost 8 bases and 4 bases, there was a span of 14 bases. CDR3 length equals 12 residues. Germline CDR1 reads SQVTM; CDR2 reads ANQGSEA. The CDR3 coding sequence is TGCAGCACCGGTCGTCAGGTAGAGACCCAGTACTTC. Its translation: CSTGRQVETQYF.

The rearrangement links TRBV29-1 to TRBJ1-1; no clear D. The CDR3 totals 12 residues. Between the trimmed V and J ends, which lost 7 bases and 1 base, there was a span of 10 bases. Germline V gene lookup returns CDR1 SQVTM and CDR2 ANQGSEA. CDR3 in DNA: TGCAGCGCCCTACACCCGAACACTGAAGCTTTCTTT. Protein product: CSALHPNTEAFF.

Details on this clonotype: Lacking the conserved final phenylalanine or tryptophan, this CDR3 likely reflects a read error. The rearrangement links TRBV7-8 to TRBJ2-7; 13 bases are shared with TRBD2. CDR3 length: 17 residues. The V segment lost 5 bases and the J segment 4 bases; nucleotides outside the gene matches: 11. Germline V gene sequence: CDR1 SGHVS, CDR2 FQNEAQ. CDR3 loop: CASSERTSGSWLYEQYS. DNA for the CDR3: TGTGCCAGCAGCGAAAGGACTAGCGGGAGTTGGTTGTACGAGCAGTACTCC.

In its sample, this clonotype was seen a few times. This chain links TRBV3-1 with TRBJ2-2; D unresolved. The CDR3 covers 13 residues. CDR1 is LGHDT and CDR2 is YNNKEL in the germline V gene (reference sequence). Trimming stripped 4 bases from V and 4 bases from J, with 7 bases between. Here the CDR3 reads CASSPLSTGELFF. The CDR3 nucleotides read TGTGCCAGCAGCCCCCTGAGCACCGGGGAGCTGTTTTTT.

This clonotype was counted between two and nine times. In DNA, the CDR3 is TGTGCCAGCAGCGGCGGACAGGGCGGTGAAAAACTGTTTTTT. This encodes CASSGGQGGEKLFF. The chain carries TRBV7-9 and TRBJ1-4; 8 nucleotides align to TRBD1. The germline CDR1 and CDR2 sequences are SEHNR and FQNEAQ (reference sequence). The CDR3 has 14 residues. J was trimmed by 7 bases and V by 5 bases; bases with no gene match: 6.

The gene calls are TRBV7-9 and TRBJ2-1; D is unclear. Trimming stripped 0 bases from V and 7 bases from J, with 13 bases between. The CDR3 is 15 amino acids. Germline CDR1 is SEHNR and CDR2 is FQNEAQ (reference sequence). The CDR3 nucleotides are TGTGCCAGCAGCTTAGCGCTAAGCCCCAGTAATGAGCAGTTCTTC. It codes for CASSLALSPSNEQFF.